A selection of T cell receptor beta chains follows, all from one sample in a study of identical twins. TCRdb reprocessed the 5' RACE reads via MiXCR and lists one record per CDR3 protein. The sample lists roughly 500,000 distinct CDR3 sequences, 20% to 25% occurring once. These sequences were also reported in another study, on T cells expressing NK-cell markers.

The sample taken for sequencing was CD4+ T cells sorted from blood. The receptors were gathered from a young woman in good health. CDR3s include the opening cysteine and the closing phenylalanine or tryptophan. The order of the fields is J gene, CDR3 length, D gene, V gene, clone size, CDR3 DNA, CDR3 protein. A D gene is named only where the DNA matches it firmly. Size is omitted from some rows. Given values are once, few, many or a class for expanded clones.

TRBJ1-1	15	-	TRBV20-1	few	TGCAGTGCTAGGGTGAATCCGGGAGGCGGCGCTGAAGCTTTCTTT	CSARVNPGGGAEAFF
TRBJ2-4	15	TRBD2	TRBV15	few	TGTGCCACCAGCAAGGGAGGGCAAGCCAAAAACATTCAGTACTTC	CATSKGGQAKNIQYF
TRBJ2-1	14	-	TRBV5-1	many	TGTGCCAGCAGTTTAGAGAGCTCCTACAATGAGCAGTTCTTC	CASSLESSYNEQFF
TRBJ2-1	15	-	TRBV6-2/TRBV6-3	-	TGTGCCAGCAGCGAAAACGGACCCCTTTACAATGAGCAGTTCTTC	CASSENGPLYNEQFF
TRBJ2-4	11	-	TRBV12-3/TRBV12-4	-	TGTGCCAGTGGGTCGCTAAACATTCAGTACTTC	CASGSLNIQYF
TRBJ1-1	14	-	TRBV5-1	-	TGCGCCAGCAGCTTCGTGGTTGAGAGCACTGAAGCTTTCTTT	CASSFVVESTEAFF
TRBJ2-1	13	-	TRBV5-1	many	TGCGCCAGCAGCTCCCTAGCGAACAATGAGCAGTTCTTC	CASSSLANNEQFF
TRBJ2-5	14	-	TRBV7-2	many	TGTGCCAGCAGCTTAGTTCCAGGTCTAGAGACCCAGTACTTC	CASSLVPGLETQYF
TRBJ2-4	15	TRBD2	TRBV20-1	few	TGCAGTCCAGGACTAGCGGGAGCTGCCAAAAACATTCAGTACTTC	CSPGLAGAAKNIQYF
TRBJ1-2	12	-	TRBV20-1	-	TGCAGTGCTAGGTTTCAGGGAGGTGGCTACACCTTC	CSARFQGGGYTF
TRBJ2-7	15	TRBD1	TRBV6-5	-	TGTGCCAGCAGTTACACAGGGGTGGGCGGATACGAGCAGTACTTC	CASSYTGVGGYEQYF
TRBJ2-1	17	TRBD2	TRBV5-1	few	TGCGCCAGCAGCTTGGCCGCGGGACTAGCGAGCTACAATGAGCAGTTCTTC	CASSLAAGLASYNEQFF